Listed below are T cell receptor beta chains from one sample, sequenced in a study of early T cells in non-severe SARS-CoV-2 infection. TCRdb re-derived calls from the 5' RACE reads in MiXCR, one entry per CDR3 protein. This repertoire shows about 70,000 distinct CDR3 sequences, about 10% found once; its top ten account for 4.7%. Sequencing input: whole blood. The receptor source for this set is an adult who was a healthcare worker with PCR-confirmed SARS-CoV-2 infection or an uninfected control (not recorded which). Both conserved end residues are part of each CDR3. The D gene is left open where the match is weak. Some rows mark clone size as missing; the rest say once, few, many or name a class of expanded clone.

v_gene	abundance	d_gene	j_gene	CDR3nt	CDR3aa
TRBV9	NA	TRBD1	TRBJ2-5	TGTGCCAGCAGCCCCGACAGGGGGGGAATCCAAGAGACCCAGTACTTC	CASSPDRGGIQETQYF
TRBV6-2/TRBV6-3	many	NA	TRBJ2-1	TGTGCCAGCAGCGAGCGAACAGAATACAATGAGCAGTTCTTC	CASSERTEYNEQFF
TRBV7-2	NA	NA	TRBJ2-3	TGTGCCAGCAGGCCAGGGGCAGGGAGCACAGATACGCAGTATTTT	CASRPGAGSTDTQYF
TRBV5-5	NA	NA	TRBJ2-7	TGTGCCAGCACTGGAGGGGGTCGAGAGCAGTACTTC	CASTGGGREQYF
TRBV10-1	NA	NA	TRBJ2-7	TGCGCCAGCAGTGACAGCAGCGTTCTCTACGAGCAGTACTTC	CASSDSSVLYEQYF
TRBV12-3/TRBV12-4	many	NA	TRBJ1-1	TGTGCCAGCAGTTTTTTGGCTATTGAAGCTTTCTTT	CASSFLAIEAFF
TRBV7-2	few	TRBD2	TRBJ2-5	TGTGCCAGCAGCCCCCAGCGGGGGAATGGAGAGACCCAGTACTTC	CASSPQRGNGETQYF
TRBV11-2	few	NA	TRBJ1-2	TGTGCCAGCAGCCCAATGACAGGCCTTATCTATGGCTACACCTTC	CASSPMTGLIYGYTF
TRBV18	NA	TRBD2	TRBJ2-1	TGTGCCAGCTCACCCCCCTGGGCGGGGGGGCGTAATGAGCAGTTCTTC	CASSPPWAGGRNEQFF
TRBV5-1	many	NA	TRBJ2-1	TGCGCCAGCAGCCAGGGACTTAACAATGAGCAGTTCTTC	CASSQGLNNEQFF
TRBV14	many	NA	TRBJ2-1	TGTGCCAGCAGCCCACCCCAGGGGGGGTGGGACAATGAGCAGTTCTTC	CASSPPQGGWDNEQFF
TRBV5-4	few	NA	TRBJ1-1	TGTGCCAGCACCCGGAATTTAAACACTGAAGCTTTCTTT	CASTRNLNTEAFF
TRBV9	many	NA	TRBJ2-3	TGTGCCAGCAGCTCTTTTGGGGACCCCTCGGGAGATACGCAGTATTTT	CASSSFGDPSGDTQYF
TRBV5-1	many	TRBD1	TRBJ2-2	TGCGCCAGCAGCTTACGGACAGGGGCGAACACCGGGGAGCTGTTTTTT	CASSLRTGANTGELFF
TRBV7-7	many	NA	TRBJ2-7	TGTGCCAGCAGCCCGTCTGCGCGGGGCGTCGACGAGCAGTACTTC	CASSPSARGVDEQYF
TRBV14	many	NA	TRBJ1-1	TGTGCCAGCAGCCGAGGACAGACCTTCGGCGCTGAAGCTTTCTTT	CASSRGQTFGAEAFF
TRBV4-1	NA	TRBD1	TRBJ1-6	TGCGCCAGCAGCATGACAGGGGGCATCATCAGGTCACCCCTCCACTTT	CASSMTGGIIRSPLHF
TRBV9	few	NA	TRBJ1-1	TGTGCCAGCAGCGTAGGGGATCCCACTGAAGCTTTCTTT	CASSVGDPTEAFF
TRBV6-4	NA	NA	TRBJ2-3	TGTGCCAGCAGTGCCGAGGGAGCAGATACGCAGTATTTT	CASSAEGADTQYF
TRBV29-1	few	NA	TRBJ2-5	TGCAGCGCTGTACTCAGGGAGACCCAGTACTTC	CSAVLRETQYF
TRBV9	NA	NA	TRBJ2-2	TGTGCCAGCGGAAGCGGGTCTGCCACCGGGGAGCTGTTTTTT	CASGSGSATGELFF
TRBV10-3	few	NA	TRBJ1-1	TGTGCCAAAGGAGAGGGAACGGGAGTAAACACTGAAGCTTTCTTT	CAKGEGTGVNTEAFF
TRBV2	NA	NA	TRBJ2-7	TGTGCCAGCACCAGGACGGCCGCCTACGAGCAGTACTTC	CASTRTAAYEQYF
TRBV10-3	few	TRBD1	TRBJ1-5	TGTGCCATTTCCGGGACAGGGGGCAATCAGCCCCAGCATTTT	CAISGTGGNQPQHF
TRBV7-9	few	TRBD1	TRBJ2-4	TGTGCCAGCAGCTTACCAGACAGGGGAAACATTCAGTACTTC	CASSLPDRGNIQYF
TRBV7-9	many	NA	TRBJ2-1	TGTGCCAGCAGCTTTCTGGGGGTAGGAACCCATGAGCAGTTCTTC	CASSFLGVGTHEQFF
TRBV7-7	few	NA	TRBJ1-1	TGTGCTAGCAGCCGGTCTGAGAACACTGAAGCTTTCTTT	CASSRSENTEAFF
TRBV2	few	NA	TRBJ1-5	TGTGCCAGCAGACTAAGGCAGCCCCAGCATTTT	CASRLRQPQHF
TRBV4-1	NA	TRBD1	TRBJ2-1	TGCGCCAGCAGCTGGGACAGTGACCCCAGGGAGCAGTTCTTC	CASSWDSDPREQFF
TRBV3-1	NA	NA	TRBJ2-2	TGTGCCAGCAGCCAAGGCCGAAGGGGCACCGGGGAGCTGTTTTTT	CASSQGRRGTGELFF
TRBV30	NA	TRBD1	TRBJ1-5	TGTGCCTGGAGGGGGACAGGAGATCAGCCCCAGCATTTT	CAWRGTGDQPQHF
TRBV2	many	NA	TRBJ1-6	TGTGCCAGCAGTGAATCCGGGGATTCACCCCTCCACTTT	CASSESGDSPLHF
TRBV2	NA	TRBD1	TRBJ2-6	TGTGCCAGCAGTGTAATCGAGTTAGGACAGGGGGACTCTGGGGCCAACGTCCTGACTTTC	CASSVIELGQGDSGANVLTF
TRBV5-1	NA	NA	TRBJ2-3	TGCGCCAGCAGCTTGGACAGAAACACAGATACGCAGTATTTT	CASSLDRNTDTQYF
TRBV11-2	NA	TRBD1	TRBJ2-3	TGTGCCAGCAGCTCCTGGGGACAGGTTAGCACAGATACGCAGTATTTT	CASSSWGQVSTDTQYF
TRBV9	many	NA	TRBJ2-3	TGTGCCAGCGGTCCGGGGGATCCTAGCACAGATACGCAGTATTTT	CASGPGDPSTDTQYF
TRBV20-1	NA	NA	TRBJ2-2	TGCAGTGCTCAGACAGGCCAGGGCACCGGGGAGCTGTTTTTT	CSAQTGQGTGELFF
TRBV4-2	NA	NA	TRBJ2-3	TGTGCCAGCGGCCAAGCGTCCACAGATACGCAGTATTTT	CASGQASTDTQYF
TRBV20-1	NA	NA	TRBJ2-5	TGCAGTGCAACGAGAGCGGAGGCTTTGGAAGAGACCCAGTACTTC	CSATRAEALEETQYF
TRBV6-2/TRBV6-3	many	TRBD2	TRBJ2-1	TGTGCCGCCGCGGGAGTAGCGGGGTATAATGAGCAGTTCTTC	CAAAGVAGYNEQFF
TRBV12-3/TRBV12-4	NA	NA	TRBJ2-1	TGTGCCAGCAACCGCGGGGTTAGCTCCTACAATGAGCAGTTCTTC	CASNRGVSSYNEQFF
TRBV7-2	NA	TRBD2	TRBJ2-1	TGTGCCAGCAGCCACCTCGGTCTAGCGGGGGGGCCGTACAATGAGCAGTTCTTC	CASSHLGLAGGPYNEQFF
TRBV5-8	many	TRBD1	TRBJ2-6	TGTGCCAGCAGCTCCGGGACAGGGGCCTCTGGGGCCAACGTCCTGACTTTC	CASSSGTGASGANVLTF
TRBV29-1	many	TRBD1	TRBJ1-1	TGCAGCGTTGCCGGGACAGGGGCCACTGAAGCTTTCTTT	CSVAGTGATEAFF
TRBV5-1	few	TRBD2	TRBJ2-3	TGCGCCAGCAGCTTGAGGCCTAGCGGGGGGACTAGCACAGATACGCAGTATTTT	CASSLRPSGGTSTDTQYF
TRBV12-3/TRBV12-4	few	NA	TRBJ1-6	TGTGCCAGCAGTCTGACAGCTTATAATTCACCCCTCCACTTT	CASSLTAYNSPLHF
TRBV28	NA	NA	TRBJ1-5	TGTGCCAGCAGTTCTGTAGGAGAGGGGAATCAGCCCCAGCATTTT	CASSSVGEGNQPQHF
TRBV27	NA	NA	TRBJ1-1	TGTGCCAGCAGTTTAGATGGGGACACTGAAGCTTTCTTT	CASSLDGDTEAFF
TRBV11-2	few	TRBD2	TRBJ2-3	TGTGCCAGCAGCTCCGAGGGAGTAGCGGGGGCCAACACAGATACGCAGTATTTT	CASSSEGVAGANTDTQYF
TRBV18	few	NA	TRBJ1-4	TGTGCCAGCTCGCTCGCCCAGTCTAATGAAAAACTGTTTTTT	CASSLAQSNEKLFF
TRBV6-2/TRBV6-3	few	NA	TRBJ1-5	TGTGCCAGCCGGTTGGCAGGGTATCAGCCCCAGCATTTT	CASRLAGYQPQHF
TRBV6-6	NA	TRBD1	TRBJ1-1	TGTGCCAGCACACGGGACAGGTCTTTTAGTGAAGCTTTCTTT	CASTRDRSFSEAFF
TRBV9	many	NA	TRBJ1-6	TGTGCCAGCAGCGTAGCGTATAATTCACCCCTCCACTTT	CASSVAYNSPLHF